The T cell receptor beta chain described here comes from a study of somatic mutations in cytotoxic T cells in rheumatoid arthritis. Study as a whole: Sorting by flow gave nearly 100% purity for some V beta antibody-stained T-cell populations, including V beta1+ cells sequenced for TCRB.

Per germline, CDR1 SGHNT and CDR2 YYREEE (reference sequence). The V and J ends lost 0 bases and 0 bases respectively, with 9 bases between them. CDR3 size: 15 residues. Under the authors' procedure: Concordance between patient CD8+ clones exceeding 1% and published virus-specific TCRB sequences was infrequent. TCRdb's table, derived via immunoSEQ multiplex PCR, lists solely in-frame clones and lacks some. V, J and clone size were drawn from that table, and D and trimming were deduced from the DNA. Among about 9,000 clones listed, 75% to 85% were seen once. The rearrangement uses TRBV5-4 and TRBJ1-1, with D unclear. Sequencing input: CD8+ T cells sorted from blood. The TCR comes from an adult with rheumatoid arthritis. CDR3 sequence reads: CASSLVGNMNTEAFF. For the CDR3, the DNA is TGTGCCAGCAGCTTGGTAGGGAATATGAACACTGAAGCTTTCTTT.